This TCR beta chain was identified during a study of cytomegalovirus exposure and HLA in healthy donors. Study-wide results and limits: TCR sequences were mostly rare, though some public TCRs occurred in many donors. Researchers reported in a later analysis that common viral pathogens appeared linked to several top clusters. Donors were assumed by presence/absence analyses to have roughly uniform sequencing depth.

CDR1 is SGHRS and CDR2 is YFSETQ in the germline V gene. The CDR3 length is 16 residues. V lost 0 bases and J lost 1, with 8 bases in between. This clone was counted only a few times. As yet, its antigen is unknown. 13 Jbeta primers and 60 Vbeta primers were used for the PCR. Only in-frame clones appear in the TCRdb table, and some are missing; sequencing was by immunoSEQ multiplex PCR. The table records about 90,000 clones, less than 80% of them present only once. When sampled, the donors appeared nominally healthy, though they likely had unrecorded immune exposures. The chain is built from TRBV5-1 and TRBJ2-6; D is perhaps TRBD1 (5 bases). The sequence derives from a man aged 30 to 45 in good health and CMV-seropositive. The sample taken for sequencing was PBMCs. The CDR3: CASSLVGASGANVLTF. The CDR3, as DNA: TGCGCCAGCAGCTTGGTAGGGGCATCTGGGGCCAACGTCCTGACTTTC.